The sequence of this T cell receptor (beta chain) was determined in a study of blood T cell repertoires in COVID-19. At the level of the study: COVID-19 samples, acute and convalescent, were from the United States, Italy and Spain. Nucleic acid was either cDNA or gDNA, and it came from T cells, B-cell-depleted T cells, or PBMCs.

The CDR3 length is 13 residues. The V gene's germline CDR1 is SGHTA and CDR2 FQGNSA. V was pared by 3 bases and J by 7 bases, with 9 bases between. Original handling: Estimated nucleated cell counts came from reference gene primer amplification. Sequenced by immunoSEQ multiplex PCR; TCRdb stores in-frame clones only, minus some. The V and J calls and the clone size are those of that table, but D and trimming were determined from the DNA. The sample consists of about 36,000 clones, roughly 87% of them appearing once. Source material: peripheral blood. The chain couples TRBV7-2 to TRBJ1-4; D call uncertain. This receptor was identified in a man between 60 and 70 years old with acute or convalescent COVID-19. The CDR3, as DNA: TGTGCCAGCAGCTTCGGTCCTACTGAAAAACTGTTTTTT. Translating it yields CASSFGPTEKLFF.